This T cell receptor beta chain emerged from a study of T cells in Graves' hyperthyroidism and ophthalmopathy. TCR beta CDR3 sequences were amplified from RNA transcripts. Using the HTBI primer set, a first-round RT-PCR was run on the TCR CDR3. TCRdb reprocessed the multiplex PCR reads via MiXCR and lists one record per CDR3 protein. This table holds a few hundred thousand distinct CDR3 sequences, more than 15% found once. Germline values: CDR1 LNHNV, CDR2 YYDKDF (reference sequence). The CDR3 has 13 residues. Trimming removed 9 bases from V and 2 bases from J, with 11 bases in between. Sequencing was carried out using blood. The chain joins TRBV15 to TRBJ2-1; TRBD1 might be the D (5 bases). The clonotype originates from a young woman with Graves' hyperthyroidism. CDR3 region: CATGERAYNEQFF. The CDR3 DNA reads TGTGCCACAGGGGAAAGAGCCTACAATGAGCAGTTCTTC.